Below, 26 T cell receptor beta chains from the same sample are listed, as sequenced in a study of blood T cell repertoires in COVID-19. Measured with immunoSEQ multiplex PCR; TCRdb has only the in-frame clones, and not every one. Of 200,000 to 300,000 clones listed, approximately 80% are singletons. The sample consisted of peripheral blood. The receptors were sampled from a woman of 80 years or more with acute or convalescent COVID-19.

The V and J genes are TRBV5-1 and TRBJ2-5; no clear D. CDR1 and CDR2 (germline): SGHRS, YFSETQ. This CDR3 is built from 14 residues. V gave up 0 bases and J gave up 1 base, with 7 bases separating them. The CDR3 is CASSLGSTQETQYF. DNA for the CDR3: TGCGCCAGCAGCTTGGGCAGTACCCAAGAGACCCAGTACTTC.

In DNA form, the CDR3 reads TGTGCCAGCAGCTCCCGGGACAGGGGTGGCTACACCTTC. Its translation: CASSSRDRGGYTF. V and J are TRBV28 and TRBJ1-2; 10 bases match TRBD1. Trimming removed 6 bases from V and 7 bases from J; junction bases left unmatched: 5. Germline CDR1 MDHEN, CDR2 SYDVKM. The CDR3 covers 13 residues.

The chain employs TRBV25-1 and TRBJ1-1; TRBD1 is a possible D gene (5 bases). The germline gives CDR1 MGHDK, CDR2 SYGVNS. V shed 3 bases and J shed 0 bases, with 17 bases lying between them. CDR3 size: 17 residues. The CDR3 reads CASSEGALQGMNTEAFF. CDR3 sequence (DNA): TGTGCCAGCAGTGAGGGTGCCCTCCAGGGCATGAACACTGAAGCTTTCTTT.

This clone was recorded once. The genes are TRBV2 and TRBJ1-1; D ambiguous. The germline gives CDR1 SNHLY, CDR2 FYNNEI. Trimming took 2 bases from V and 3 from J, leaving 16 bases between them. CDR3 size: 16 residues. This CDR3 is CASSESRLARDTEAFF. DNA of the CDR3: TGTGCCAGCAGTGAATCCCGGCTGGCGAGGGACACTGAAGCTTTCTTT. The full variable domain, its missing parts supplied by reference TRBV2 and TRBJ1-1, is EPEVTQTPSHQVTQMGQEVILRCVPISNHLYFYWYRQILGQKVEFLVSFYNNEISEKSEIFDDQFSVERPDGSNFTLKIRSTKLEDSAMYFCASSESRLARDTEAFFGQGTRLTVV.

The genes are TRBV11-3 and TRBJ1-5, with D possibly being TRBD1 (5 bases). Germline V gene data show CDR1 as SGHNT and CDR2 as YENEEA. V was shortened by 0 bases and J by 2 bases, with 17 bases between the two germline ends. The length of the CDR3 is 18 residues. CDR3 residues: CASSLDSFRTWGNQPQHF. The CDR3 coding sequence is TGTGCCAGCAGCTTAGATAGCTTTAGGACATGGGGCAATCAGCCCCAGCATTTT. Looking up the rest from reference TRBV11-3 and TRBJ1-5 gives the full variable domain: EAGVVQSPRYKIIEKKQPVAFWCNPISGHNTLYWYLQNLGQGPELLIRYENEEAVDDSQLPKDRFSAERLKGVDSTLKIQPAELGDSAVYLCASSLDSFRTWGNQPQHFGDGTRLSIL.

Comment on this clone: Compared with germline, one end of the junction differs, possibly owing to a read error. Other DNA sequences from this sample encode an identical CDR3 as well. The chain employs TRBV14 and TRBJ1-3; D unresolved. The germline V gene has CDR1 SGHDN and CDR2 FVKESK. This CDR3 contains 13 residues. The CDR3 bases are TGTGCCAGTAGCCCCTACGACGGGAACACCATATATTTT. This encodes CASSPYDGNTIYF.

The V call is TRBV11-2, the J call TRBJ2-7, with D possibly being TRBD1 (5 bases). The germline gives CDR1 SGHAT, CDR2 FQNNGV. V dropped 0 bases and J dropped 6 bases, with 12 bases sitting between them. This CDR3 has 14 amino acids. The CDR3 loop reads CASSLERQSREQYF. Here the CDR3 DNA reads TGTGCCAGCAGCTTAGAGCGACAGTCACGCGAGCAGTACTTC. The whole variable domain, remainder taken from reference TRBV11-2 and TRBJ2-7, is EAGVAQSPRYKIIEKRQSVAFWCNPISGHATLYWYQQILGQGPKLLIQFQNNGVVDDSQLPKDRFSAERLKGVDSTLKIQPAKLEDSAVYLCASSLERQSREQYFGPGTRLTVT.

CDR3 loop: CASSSRVTDTQYF. CDR3 DNA: TGTGCCAGCAGCTCCCGGGTCACAGATACGCAGTATTTT. The chain combines TRBV14 with TRBJ2-3, with unresolved D. This CDR3 is 13 amino acids long. Deletions cut 5 bases from V and 2 bases from J, with 8 bases between. CDR1 is SGHDN, CDR2 FVKESK, per germline.

The gene calls are TRBV27 and TRBJ1-5, with TRBD1 matching 8 bases. Germline V gives CDR1 MNHEY, CDR2 SMNVEV (reference sequence). V shed 8 bases and J 5 bases; nucleotides not matched to a gene: 2. CDR3 length: 12 amino acids. This CDR3 reads CASWTGHQPQHF. The CDR3 nucleotides are TGTGCCAGCTGGACAGGGCATCAGCCCCAGCATTTT.

The V gene is TRBV12-5, the J gene TRBJ1-1, with 9 bases matching TRBD1. Germline V gives CDR1 LGHNT, CDR2 FRNRAP. Germline trimming cut 2 bases from V and 0 bases from J; bases unmatched to any gene: 13. This CDR3 is built from 19 residues. CDR3 nucleotides: TGTGCTAGTGGTTTGTCCGTAAACAGGGGGCAGGGCATGAACACTGAAGCTTTCTTT. It translates to CASGLSVNRGQGMNTEAFF. Drawing the rest from reference TRBV12-5 and TRBJ1-1, the complete variable domain is DARVTQTPRHKVTEMGQEVTMRCQPILGHNTVFWYRQTMMQGLELLAYFRNRAPLDDSGMPKDRFSAEMPDATLATLKIQPSEPRDSAVYFCASGLSVNRGQGMNTEAFFGQGTRLTVV.

The chain employs TRBV18 and TRBJ1-1; no definite D call. The CDR3 loop spans 13 amino acids. Germline V gene sequence: CDR1 KGHSH, CDR2 LQKENI. Trimming removed 0 bases from V and 11 bases from J, with 13 bases in between. CDR3 sequence: CASSPPVGLEAFF. The DNA of the CDR3 is TGTGCCAGCTCACCACCGGTTGGTCTGGAGGCTTTCTTT.

The chain carries TRBV5-1 and TRBJ1-2, with TRBD1 identical over 8 bases. With V trimmed by 4 bases and J by 7 bases, 12 bases remained unmatched. The CDR3 length is 15 residues. CDR1 is SGHRS, CDR2 YFSETQ, per germline. CDR3 in amino acids: CASSEAGTGSIGYTF. The CDR3 coding sequence is TGCGCCAGCAGCGAGGCCGGGACAGGCTCTATTGGCTACACCTTC.

V is TRBV12-5 and J is TRBJ1-1, with D tentatively TRBD1 (5 bases). Trimming took 3 bases from V and 3 from J, leaving 11 bases between them. Germline assignment: CDR1 LGHNT and CDR2 FRNRAP. CDR3 length: 14 residues. DNA for the CDR3: TGTGCTAGTGGTTTCTGGGGGGTTGACACTGAAGCTTTCTTT. Its translation is CASGFWGVDTEAFF. Supplemented by reference TRBV12-5 and TRBJ1-1, the full variable domain reads DARVTQTPRHKVTEMGQEVTMRCQPILGHNTVFWYRQTMMQGLELLAYFRNRAPLDDSGMPKDRFSAEMPDATLATLKIQPSEPRDSAVYFCASGFWGVDTEAFFGQGTRLTVV.

CDR3 in DNA: TGTGCCAGCAGCACCAGAGCGGTGGATGGGAAAGGAGCTTTCTTT. This encodes CASSTRAVDGKGAFF. The chain recombines TRBV7-9 with TRBJ1-1; D is unclear. The CDR3 has 15 amino acids. Trimming pared 5 bases from V and 10 bases from J, leaving 23 bases between. Germline-derived CDR1 and CDR2 are SEHNR and FQNEAQ (reference sequence).

The chain combines TRBV5-1 with TRBJ1-4, with 10 nucleotides matching TRBD1. This CDR3 is 15 amino acids long. Looked up from germline, CDR1 is SGHRS and CDR2 is YFSETQ. J gave up 5 bases and V 4 bases, and 5 bases lay outside the gene matches. In DNA, the CDR3 is TGCGCCAGCAGCCGGGACAGGGGACTAAATGAAAAACTGTTTTTT. Its translation is CASSRDRGLNEKLFF.

The rearrangement links TRBV28 to TRBJ1-4; D is perhaps TRBD1 (6 bases). The ends were cut back, 3 bases at V and 4 bases at J, with 12 bases in the middle. Germline CDR1 reads MDHEN; CDR2 reads SYDVKM. This CDR3 has 15 residues. The CDR3 nucleotides read TGTGCCAGCAGTTTCGTGGGGGCTCTTAATGAAAAACTGTTTTTT. Translating gives CASSFVGALNEKLFF.

A note on this clone: Other DNA sequences in this specimen translate into the identical CDR3. The rearrangement joins TRBV5-1 to TRBJ2-3; D possibly corresponds to TRBD2 (6 bases). Germline CDR1 is SGHRS and CDR2 is YFSETQ. The CDR3 is made up of 16 amino acids. V shed 0 bases and J shed 2 bases, with 13 bases lying between them. The CDR3 spells CASSLGGGALTDTQYF. CDR3 bases: TGCGCCAGCAGCTTGGGAGGCGGGGCCCTCACAGATACGCAGTATTTT.

The chain is built from TRBV4-1 and TRBJ2-1; 8 bases fit TRBD2. Germline-derived CDR1 and CDR2 are MGHRA and YSYEKL. The CDR3 sequence is 18 residues long. With V trimmed by 6 bases and J by 4 bases, 17 bases remained unmatched. The CDR3 DNA reads as TGCGCCAGCAGTCCCGCGGGTATTCGGGGGGGCTCTTACAATGAGCAGTTCTTC. It is translated as CASSPAGIRGGSYNEQFF.

This sequence joins TRBV19 and TRBJ2-2; 7 nucleotides match TRBD1. The germline gives CDR1 LNHDA, CDR2 SQIVND (reference sequence). Unmatched junction bases numbered 6, after V lost 1 base and J lost 4 bases. The CDR3 contains 16 residues. The CDR3 nucleotides are TGTGCCAGTAGTATAGGAGACAGGGCAATCACCGGGGAGCTGTTTTTT. As protein: CASSIGDRAITGELFF.

This chain links TRBV28 with TRBJ1-1; D is unresolved. V was clipped by 6 bases and J by 5 bases, with 13 bases between them. The CDR3 sequence is 13 residues long. Germline CDR1 is MDHEN and CDR2 is SYDVKM. CDR3 bases: TGTGCCAGCAGCTCCGCTCGTCGGACTGAAGCTTTCTTT. It yields the protein CASSSARRTEAFF.

This clone was counted once. The chain carries TRBV2 and TRBJ2-3; 11 bases are a match to TRBD2. CDR1 is SNHLY, CDR2 FYNNEI, per germline. The CDR3 length is 16 residues. J was trimmed by 6 bases and V by 4 bases; bases with no gene match: 9. CDR3 residues: CASSVGLAGGQDTQYF. Here the CDR3 DNA reads TGTGCCAGCAGTGTTGGGCTAGCGGGGGGCCAGGATACGCAGTATTTT.

CDR3 residues: CASSLGSGWETQYF. The CDR3 DNA reads as TGTGCCAGCAGCTTAGGGTCAGGGTGGGAGACCCAGTACTTC. This sequence joins TRBV11-2 and TRBJ2-5, with D possibly TRBD1 on 5 matching bases. Germline V gene lookup returns CDR1 SGHAT and CDR2 FQNNGV. V was pared by 1 base and J by 5 bases, with 11 bases between. CDR3 length: 14 amino acids.

This chain uses TRBV18 with TRBJ1-5; no firm D call. The V gene lost 2 bases and the J gene lost 0 bases, with 5 bases spanning the gap. Looked up from germline, CDR1 is KGHSH and CDR2 is LQKENI. The CDR3 loop spans 14 amino acids. CDR3 region: CASSPEVSNQPQHF. The CDR3, as DNA: TGTGCCAGCTCACCAGAGGTTAGCAATCAGCCCCAGCATTTT.

The V gene is TRBV3-1 (or the pseudogene TRBV3-2), the J gene TRBJ2-3; 7 bases are shared with TRBD2. The ends lost 4 bases at V and 2 bases at J; junction bases unmatched: 6. The germline V gene has CDR1 LGHDT and CDR2 YNNKEL (reference sequence). There are 15 residues in the CDR3. The CDR3 reads CASSRGLDLTDTQYF. The DNA of the CDR3 is TGTGCCAGCAGCCGAGGACTAGACCTCACAGATACGCAGTATTTT.

V gene TRBV3-1 (or the pseudogene TRBV3-2) combines with J gene TRBJ2-1; D ambiguous. V was pared by 3 bases and J by 4 bases, with 10 bases between. The length of the CDR3 is 14 residues. Per germline, CDR1 LGHDT and CDR2 YNNKEL (reference sequence). Here the CDR3 reads CASSQAPAYNEQFF. The DNA of the CDR3 is TGTGCCAGCAGCCAGGCCCCCGCTTACAATGAGCAGTTCTTC.

The chain uses TRBV5-1 and TRBJ2-1; D ambiguous. V was pared by 5 bases and J by 0 bases, with 12 bases between. The CDR3 consists of 15 residues. The germline V gene has CDR1 SGHRS and CDR2 YFSETQ. The CDR3: CASRGFSSSYNEQFF. In DNA, the CDR3 is TGCGCCAGCAGGGGCTTTTCCAGCTCCTACAATGAGCAGTTCTTC.